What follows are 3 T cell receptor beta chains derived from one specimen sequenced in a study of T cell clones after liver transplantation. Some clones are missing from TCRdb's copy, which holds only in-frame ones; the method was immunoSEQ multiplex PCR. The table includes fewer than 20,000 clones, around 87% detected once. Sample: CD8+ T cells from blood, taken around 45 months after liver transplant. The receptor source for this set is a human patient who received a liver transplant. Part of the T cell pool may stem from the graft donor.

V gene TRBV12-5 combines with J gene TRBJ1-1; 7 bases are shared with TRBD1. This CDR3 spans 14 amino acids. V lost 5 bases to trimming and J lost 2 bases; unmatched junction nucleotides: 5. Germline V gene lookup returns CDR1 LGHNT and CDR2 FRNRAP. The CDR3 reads CASGTDRVNTEAFF. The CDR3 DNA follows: TGTGCTAGTGGTACCGACAGGGTCAACACTGAAGCTTTCTTT.

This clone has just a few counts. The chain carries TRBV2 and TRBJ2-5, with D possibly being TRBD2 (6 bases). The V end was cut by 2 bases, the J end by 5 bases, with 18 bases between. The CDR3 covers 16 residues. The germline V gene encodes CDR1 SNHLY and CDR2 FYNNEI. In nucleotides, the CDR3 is TGTGCCAGCAGTGAAATTGAGGCTAGCGTGGGGGAGACCCAGTACTTC. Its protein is CASSEIEASVGETQYF.

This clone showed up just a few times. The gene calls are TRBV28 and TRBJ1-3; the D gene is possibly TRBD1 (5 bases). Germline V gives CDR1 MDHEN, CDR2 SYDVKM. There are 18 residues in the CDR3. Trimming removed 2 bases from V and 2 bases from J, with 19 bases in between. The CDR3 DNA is TGTGCCAGCAGTTTAGCCTTTTGGACATCCTATCCTGGAAACACCATATATTTT. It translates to CASSLAFWTSYPGNTIYF.